This entry lists 17 T cell receptor beta chains sequenced from one sample in a study of human T cells and chemical hapten exposure. TCRdb reprocessed the RACE reads via MiXCR and lists one record per CDR3 protein. The sample shows some 70,000 distinct CDR3 sequences, approximately 10% of them seen only once. Time point: pre-sensitization, week 0. The treatment here: therapeutic diphenylcyclopropenone sensitization with weekly scalp DPC. Source: whole blood, taken in connection with sensitization to the hapten diphenylcyclopropenone (DPC). The receptors originated from a woman in her fifties or sixties with alopecia areata. Some clones in this sample may be carry-over from other donors' samples.

The chain links TRBV18 to TRBJ1-4; 7 bases agree with TRBD1. CDR1 is KGHSH, CDR2 LQKENI, per germline. The V segment lost 5 bases and the J segment 3 bases; nucleotides outside the gene matches: 9. CDR3 length: 16 amino acids. CDR3 in DNA: TGTGCCAGCTCAACCGACAGGGTTTCGGCTAATGAAAAACTGTTTTTT. Its translation: CASSTDRVSANEKLFF.

This clonotype was observed many times. The V gene is TRBV6-2 or TRBV6-3, the J gene TRBJ2-2; 9 bases agree with TRBD2. CDR1 and CDR2 (germline): MNHEY, SVGEGT. This CDR3 has 15 amino acids. The V segment lost 6 bases and the J segment 1 base; nucleotides outside the gene matches: 3. The CDR3 loop is CASRLTSGNTGELFF. CDR3 DNA sequence: TGTGCCAGCAGACTGACTAGCGGGAACACCGGGGAGCTGTTTTTT.

This clonotype was recorded many times. This sequence joins TRBV14 and TRBJ2-7; 7 positions agree with TRBD1. CDR1 and CDR2 (germline): SGHDN, FVKESK. J lost 4 bases, V lost 0 bases, and 9 bases had no gene match. The CDR3 is 16 residues long. The DNA for the CDR3 is TGTGCCAGCAGCCAAGACCACCAAACAGGGGAGTACGAGCAGTACTTC. Amino acids: CASSQDHQTGEYEQYF.

The chain couples TRBV19 to TRBJ2-3; D perhaps matches TRBD1 (5 bases). Germline-derived CDR1 and CDR2 are LNHDA and SQIVND (reference sequence). Trimming shortened V by 6 bases and J by 0 bases, and 16 bases separated the two germline ends. CDR3 size: 16 residues. The CDR3 is CASRPWTYSSTDTQYF. Here the CDR3 DNA reads TGTGCCAGTAGACCATGGACATACTCTAGCACAGATACGCAGTATTTT.

The rearrangement joins TRBV3-1 to TRBJ1-5, with D tentatively TRBD1 (5 bases). The CDR3 totals 15 residues. V was pared by 3 bases and J by 6 bases, with 15 bases between. Germline V gene lookup returns CDR1 LGHDT and CDR2 YNNKEL (reference sequence). The CDR3, as DNA: TGTGCCAGCAGCCACAGTCCCTCCGGGGGTCAGCCCCAGCATTTT. Its protein is CASSHSPSGGQPQHF.

The rearrangement links TRBV3-1 to TRBJ2-2; D uncertain. The germline V gene has CDR1 LGHDT and CDR2 YNNKEL (reference sequence). V lost 2 bases to trimming and J lost 0 bases, with 10 bases between them. The CDR3 sequence is 16 residues long. The chain's CDR3 is CASSQPGSANTGELFF. CDR3 nucleotide sequence: TGTGCCAGCAGCCAACCGGGCTCGGCGAACACCGGGGAGCTGTTTTTT.

This clonotype was found many times. V gene TRBV7-3 combines with J gene TRBJ2-7; 7 nucleotides match TRBD1. This CDR3 has 13 residues. The trim removed 5 bases at V and 10 bases at J, leaving 11 bases unmatched. Per the germline V gene, CDR1 is SGHTA and CDR2 is FQGTGA. CDR3 nucleotide sequence: TGTGCCAGCAGCGCTCACTTACAGGGGTTTCAGTACTTC. Amino acid sequence: CASSAHLQGFQYF.

The chain couples TRBV20-1 to TRBJ2-7; no firm D call. Trimming removed 3 bases at V and 6 bases at J, with 9 bases between. The CDR3 extends over 11 amino acids. The germline V gene has CDR1 DFQATT and CDR2 SNEGSKA (reference sequence). CDR3 nucleotides: TGCAGTGCTAGTGGCCAGCGCGAGCAGTACTTC. This codes for CSASGQREQYF.

This chain uses TRBV3-1 with TRBJ1-1, with TRBD1 as a possible D gene (6 bases). The germline V and J ends were trimmed by 7 bases and 2 bases, with 20 bases remaining between them. Germline V gene lookup returns CDR1 LGHDT and CDR2 YNNKEL (reference sequence). The CDR3 loop spans 16 amino acids. The CDR3 DNA follows: TGTGCCAGCAAACTGTGGGGGCAGGGTGGAAACACTGAAGCTTTCTTT. It translates to CASKLWGQGGNTEAFF. Supplemented by reference TRBV3-1 and TRBJ1-1, the full variable domain reads DTAVSQTPKYLVTQMGNDKSIKCEQNLGHDTMYWYKQDSKKFLKIMFSYNNKELIINETVPNRFSPKSPDKAHLNLHINSLELGDSAVYFCASKLWGQGGNTEAFFGQGTRLTVV.

With respect to this clonotype: A much larger clone is a single base away; this may be a read error. The chain carries TRBV7-6 and TRBJ2-3; 9 nucleotides align to TRBD2. This CDR3 comprises 17 residues. Germline V lookup: CDR1 SGHVS, CDR2 FNYEAQ. For the CDR3, the DNA is TGTGCCAGCAGCTTAGCCCCTCACGGGACTAGCACAGATATGCAGTATTTT. This codes for CASSLAPHGTSTDMQYF.

This clonotype appeared once. This may stem from a read error, because a much larger clone lies one nucleotide away. This chain links TRBV18 with TRBJ1-6; D possibly corresponds to TRBD1 (5 bases). The CDR3 runs to 16 residues. Germline V gene lookup returns CDR1 KGHSH and CDR2 LQKENI. The CDR3 region is CDSSPQAGSTNSPLHF. The DNA for the CDR3 is TGTGACAGCTCACCACAGGCAGGGTCGACAAATTCACCCCTCCACTTT.

This clonotype was counted only a few times. The chain employs TRBV13 and TRBJ1-3; D is ambiguous. CDR3 length: 14 residues. The germline V and J ends were trimmed by 0 bases and 2 bases, with 5 bases remaining between them. The V gene's germline CDR1 is PRHDT and CDR2 FYEKMQ (reference sequence). Here the CDR3 reads CASSLGKTGNTIYF. CDR3 nucleotide sequence: TGTGCCAGCAGCTTAGGGAAAACTGGAAACACCATATATTTT.

Only a few counts were recorded for this clonotype. This chain links TRBV12-3 or TRBV12-4 with TRBJ1-5; TRBD1 agrees at 8 bases. V dropped 5 bases and J dropped 1; count of bases not matched to a gene: 7. This CDR3 region has 16 residues. CDR3 nucleotides: TGTGCCAGCAGTCCTCAGGGGGCGGTGAGCAATCAGCCCCAGCATTTT. This codes for CASSPQGAVSNQPQHF.

In its sample, this clonotype was seen many times. The chain has TRBV6-5 and TRBJ2-1; D might be TRBD2 (6 bases). The CDR3 has 15 residues. V was trimmed by 6 bases and J by 0 bases, leaving 12 bases between them. Germline CDR1 reads MNHEY; CDR2 reads SVGAGI. The CDR3 sequence: CASRPGLSSYNEQFF. In nucleotides, the CDR3 is TGTGCCAGCAGACCGGGACTCAGCTCCTACAATGAGCAGTTCTTC.

There are many counts of this clonotype. The chain joins TRBV12-3 or TRBV12-4 to TRBJ2-2; D is ambiguous. V was clipped by 2 bases and J by 5 bases, with 12 bases between them. This CDR3 region has 15 residues. The CDR3 is CASSLYPLGTGELFF. CDR3 sequence (DNA): TGTGCCAGCAGTTTATACCCTTTAGGGACCGGGGAGCTGTTTTTT.

This clonotype has ten or more counts. The gene calls are TRBV11-2 and TRBJ1-1; D ambiguous. The germline V and J ends were trimmed by 7 bases and 3 bases, with 21 bases remaining between them. This CDR3 is built from 16 residues. Germline CDR1 reads SGHAT; CDR2 reads FQNNGV. DNA for the CDR3: TGTGCCAGCACCCGTCACGCGGAGCGTTTGGACACTGAAGCTTTCTTT. This sequence encodes CASTRHAERLDTEAFF.

J is TRBJ1-2 and V is TRBV29-1; D is perhaps TRBD1 (6 bases). This CDR3 has 14 residues. Trimming left V 5 bases short and J 1 base short, with 14 bases between. Germline assignment: CDR1 SQVTM and CDR2 ANQGSEA. The CDR3 sequence is CSVFTRTDNYGYTF. The CDR3 coding sequence is TGCAGCGTTTTCACTCGGACAGATAACTATGGCTACACCTTC.